Presented here are 23 T cell receptor beta chains from one specimen sequenced in a study of cytotoxic CD8 clonotypes in ibrutinib-treated CLL. Measured with immunoSEQ multiplex PCR; TCRdb has only the in-frame clones, and not every one. The table lists approximately 280,000 clones, approximately 76% of them singletons. The source material was PBMCs, sampled at disease progression, from a patient treated with ibrutinib. These TCRs come from a human donor with chronic lymphocytic leukemia.

The chain employs TRBV7-9 and TRBJ2-4; 9 bases are a match to TRBD2. V lost 1 base and J lost 3; bases outside the gene matches: 7. Per the germline V gene, CDR1 is SEHNR and CDR2 is FQNEAQ (reference sequence). CDR3 length: 17 residues. CDR3 region: CASSLGPPREGKNIQYF. In DNA form, the CDR3 reads TGTGCCAGCAGCTTAGGTCCTCCGCGGGAGGGCAAAAACATTCAGTACTTC.

The V and J genes are TRBV5-1 and TRBJ2-5; 9 positions agree with TRBD1. V lost 5 bases to trimming and J lost 5 bases; unmatched junction nucleotides: 13. CDR3 size: 16 residues. Germline V CDR1 and CDR2: SGHRS, YFSETQ. DNA for the CDR3: TGCGCCAGCAGAGACGGAAGGGGACAGGGACCTGAGACCCAGTACTTC. Its protein is CASRDGRGQGPETQYF.

This clone was counted between two and nine times. The chain combines TRBV18 with TRBJ1-1; D may be TRBD1 (5 bases). The CDR3 is made up of 15 amino acids. The germline CDR1 and CDR2 sequences are KGHSH and LQKENI. V lost 0 bases and J lost 4, with 12 bases in between. The CDR3 loop is CASSPPRQGFTEAFF. The DNA of the CDR3 is TGTGCCAGCTCACCACCCAGGCAGGGCTTCACTGAAGCTTTCTTT.

The CDR3 DNA follows: TGTGCCAGCTCACCATTCGGACAGGGTGTAATTATGAACACTGAAGCTTTCTTT. Translating gives CASSPFGQGVIMNTEAFF. The chain is built from TRBV18 and TRBJ1-1; 8 nucleotides line up with TRBD1. Trimming removed 2 bases from V and 0 bases from J; junction bases left unmatched: 11. There are 18 residues in the CDR3. Germline V gene sequence: CDR1 KGHSH, CDR2 LQKENI.

This clone was recorded once. This rearrangement joins TRBV6-5 to TRBJ2-7; D is unresolved. Germline V lookup: CDR1 MNHEY, CDR2 SVGAGI. There are 14 residues in the CDR3. Trimming took 0 bases from V and 6 from J, leaving 12 bases between them. The CDR3 sequence is CASSYSAPGSEQYF. The DNA for the CDR3 is TGTGCCAGCAGTTACTCAGCTCCGGGCTCCGAGCAGTACTTC.

A few counts support this clone. This chain uses TRBV19 with TRBJ2-7; D ambiguous. Germline V gives CDR1 LNHDA, CDR2 SQIVND (reference sequence). The CDR3 runs 13 residues. V was trimmed by 0 bases and J by 3 bases, leaving 6 bases between them. The DNA of the CDR3 is TGTGCCAGTAGTATAGATAGCAGCTACGAGCAGTACTTC. Protein: CASSIDSSYEQYF.

This chain joins TRBV21-1 and TRBJ1-3; the table's D call, TRBD1, has no DNA check behind it. TRBV21-1 counts as a pseudogene. The CDR3 loop spans 15 amino acids. The CDR3 DNA reads as TGTGCCAGCACCCAGACAGGGAGCTCTGGAAACACCATATATTTT. This gives the protein CASTQTGSSGNTIYF.

The chain uses TRBV7-6 and TRBJ2-3; no reliable D call. This CDR3 has 13 amino acids. Germline-derived CDR1 and CDR2 are SGHVS and FNYEAQ. Trimming left V 5 bases short and J 6 bases short, with 12 bases between. The CDR3 region has the DNA TGTGCCAGCAGCCAAATCGCGGCCGATACGCAGTATTTT. It specifies CASSQIAADTQYF.

The chain uses TRBV9 and TRBJ1-3; 8 bases map to TRBD1. The ends lost 3 bases at V and 3 bases at J; junction bases unmatched: 5. Germline values: CDR1 SGDLS, CDR2 YYNGEE. There are 15 residues in the CDR3. The chain's CDR3 is CASSGGQGIGNTIYF. CDR3 bases: TGTGCCAGCAGCGGCGGACAGGGCATTGGAAACACCATATATTTT.

The V call is TRBV7-8, the J call TRBJ1-5; TRBD1 agrees at 8 bases. The CDR3 loop spans 14 amino acids. V lost 4 bases, J lost 7 bases, and 6 bases stayed unmatched. Germline-derived CDR1 and CDR2 are SGHVS and FQNEAQ. CDR3 sequence (DNA): TGTGCCAGCAGCTCCGGGACAGGAGGCCAGCCCCAGCATTTT. Protein product: CASSSGTGGQPQHF.

The genes are TRBV7-8 and TRBJ2-5; D may be TRBD2 (6 bases). Trimming shortened V by 5 bases and J by 1 base, and 14 bases separated the two germline ends. The CDR3 length is 15 residues. Germline V gene lookup returns CDR1 SGHVS and CDR2 FQNEAQ. The CDR3 spells CASSPGDRGQETQYF. The CDR3 nucleotides read TGTGCCAGCAGCCCGGGGGACCGAGGCCAAGAGACCCAGTACTTC.

Points on this clone: Additional DNA sequences in this sample encode the identical CDR3. This chain links TRBV29-1 with TRBJ1-3; D uncertain. V dropped 1 base and J dropped 0 bases, with 4 bases sitting between them. CDR3 length: 13 amino acids. Germline V lookup: CDR1 SQVTM, CDR2 ANQGSEA. CDR3 sequence (DNA): TGCAGCGTTGAAGGGATCTCTGGAAACACCATATATTTT. As protein: CSVEGISGNTIYF.

The V and J genes are TRBV15 and TRBJ2-7; 9 bases fit TRBD1. CDR1 is LNHNV, CDR2 YYDKDF, per germline (reference sequence). This CDR3 spans 13 amino acids. V lost 5 bases to trimming and J lost 7 bases; unmatched junction nucleotides: 6. The CDR3 DNA is TGTGCCACCAGCGAAAGGACAGGGGAAGAGCAGTACTTC. This translates into CATSERTGEEQYF.

The chain is built from TRBV4-3 and TRBJ2-3; D ambiguous. CDR1 is LGHNA and CDR2 is YSLEER in the germline V gene. The CDR3 has 15 amino acids. Trimming removed 4 bases at V and 0 bases at J, with 11 bases between. The CDR3 DNA reads TGCGCCAGCAGCCTCAAGGTTGGAAGCACAGATACGCAGTATTTT. Translated, it gives CASSLKVGSTDTQYF.

The chain recombines TRBV7-2 with TRBJ2-3; D unresolved. V lost 6 bases and J lost 6, with 7 bases in between. CDR3 length: 11 residues. The germline CDR1 and CDR2 sequences are SGHTA and FQGNSA. CDR3 sequence reads: CASSSVDTQYF. In DNA, the CDR3 is TGTGCCAGCAGTTCGGTTGATACGCAGTATTTT. Using reference TRBV7-2 and TRBJ2-3 for the parts outside the CDR3, the full variable domain is GAGVSQSPSNKVTEKGKDVELRCDPISGHTALYWYRQSLGQGLEFLIYFQGNSAPDKSGLPSDRFSAERTGGSVSTLTIQRTQQEDSAVYLCASSSVDTQYFGPGTRLTVL.

This clone was detected only once. The J gene is TRBJ1-2, the V gene TRBV9; TRBD1 matches 7 bases. Trimming removed 0 bases from V and 7 bases from J; junction bases left unmatched: 3. This CDR3 contains 13 residues. Germline assignment: CDR1 SGDLS and CDR2 YYNGEE. The CDR3 reads CASSVEGGRGYTF. The CDR3 DNA reads as TGTGCCAGCAGCGTAGAAGGGGGCCGTGGCTACACCTTC.

The CDR3 loop reads CSAEVLAGGPETQYF. DNA of the CDR3: TGCAGCGCCGAAGTACTAGCGGGAGGGCCGGAGACCCAGTACTTC. The chain links TRBV29-1 to TRBJ2-5; 13 bases are shared with TRBD2. The CDR3 runs to 15 residues. V shed 7 bases, J shed 5 bases, and the junction held 10 bases outside the gene matches. Germline V gene data show CDR1 as SQVTM and CDR2 as ANQGSEA.

The rearrangement links TRBV12-5 to TRBJ2-3; 7 bases are a match to TRBD2. Germline V gene data show CDR1 as LGHNT and CDR2 as FRNRAP. The ends lost 7 bases at V and 3 bases at J; junction bases unmatched: 7. The CDR3 runs to 14 residues. CDR3 loop: CASAQRDWTDTQYF. Written as DNA, the CDR3 is TGTGCTAGTGCCCAGCGGGATTGGACAGATACGCAGTATTTT.

This clone was recorded only once. This chain connects TRBV14 to TRBJ2-7; 14 nucleotides line up with TRBD2. Germline loops: CDR1 SGHDN, CDR2 FVKESK. The CDR3 runs to 15 residues. V was pared by 4 bases and J by 3 bases, with 2 bases of the junction left unmatched. The CDR3 protein is CASSRGLAGVYEQYF. The CDR3 DNA reads as TGTGCCAGCAGCCGGGGACTAGCGGGAGTCTACGAGCAGTACTTC.

The CDR3 bases are TGCAGCGTTGAAGGTTGGTCGCGGACTAGCTCCTACAATGAGCAGTTCTTC. Amino acids: CSVEGWSRTSSYNEQFF. The V and J genes are TRBV29-1 and TRBJ2-1; 7 bases align to TRBD2. J lost 0 bases, V lost 1 base, and 9 bases had no gene match. Per the germline V gene, CDR1 is SQVTM and CDR2 is ANQGSEA. This CDR3 contains 17 residues.

This chain uses TRBV28 with TRBJ2-7, with D perhaps matching TRBD1 (5 bases). The CDR3 length is 12 residues. The V end lost 4 bases, the J end lost 3 bases, and 7 bases lay between the germline ends. Germline V gives CDR1 MDHEN, CDR2 SYDVKM. The CDR3 loop reads CASSSTVYEQYF. DNA for the CDR3: TGTGCCAGCAGTTCGACAGTCTACGAGCAGTACTTC.

The chain recombines TRBV6-5 with TRBJ1-2, with 7 bases that match TRBD1. The junction had 6 bases not matched to a gene; V was cut back by 5 bases and J by 0 bases. CDR3 length: 15 amino acids. Germline CDR1 reads MNHEY; CDR2 reads SVGAGI. Here the CDR3 DNA reads TGTGCCAGCAGTAGACACGGGACAGCTAACTATGGCTACACCTTC. It yields the protein CASSRHGTANYGYTF.

V gene TRBV29-1 combines with J gene TRBJ2-3, with D perhaps matching TRBD1 or TRBD2 (5 bases each). CDR1 and CDR2 from the germline V gene are SQVTM and ANQGSEA. Trimming shortened V by 4 bases and J by 6 bases, and 17 bases separated the two germline ends. The CDR3 length is 14 residues. CDR3 sequence (DNA): TGCAGCGTTGTAGGTTGGGACCCAGCGGATACGCAGTATTTT. Protein product: CSVVGWDPADTQYF.